These T cell receptor beta chains were read from a single sample in a study of blood T cell repertoires in COVID-19. Sequencing used immunoSEQ multiplex PCR; TCRdb keeps in-frame clones, though not all of them. The sample consists of 150,000 to 180,000 clones, 75% to 90% of them appearing once. The sequenced material came from peripheral blood. Every receptor here comes from a woman in her thirties or forties with acute or convalescent COVID-19. The CDR3 runs from the conserved cysteine through the conserved F or W. Each record gives: V gene, clone size, D gene, J gene, CDR3 DNA, CDR3 protein. D genes are given only for firm matches. Rows give clone size only sometimes, using once, few, many, or a class for an expanded clone.

TRBV30	NA	TRBD2	TRBJ2-3	TGTGCCTGGAGGGGACTAGCAAGCACAGATACGCAGTATTTT	CAWRGLASTDTQYF
TRBV6-5	NA	TRBD1	TRBJ1-4	TGTGCCAGCGTAGGACAGGGCCAAGTTGGGGAAAAACTGTTTTTT	CASVGQGQVGEKLFF
TRBV28	NA	NA	TRBJ1-3	TGTGCCAGCAGTTTCCCAAACGCGGGAAACACCATATATTTT	CASSFPNAGNTIYF
TRBV7-8	NA	NA	TRBJ1-3	TGTGCCAGCAGCCCAAGCCTCGGGTATGGAAACACCATATATTTT	CASSPSLGYGNTIYF
TRBV7-8	NA	TRBD1	TRBJ1-6	TGTGCCAGCAGCCCCACGGACCAGGGGGCACCCCTCCACTTT	CASSPTDQGAPLHF
TRBV29-1	NA	TRBD1	TRBJ1-1	TGCAGCGTTGAGCGGCAGGGGGCTTTTGGCACTGAAGCTTTCTTT	CSVERQGAFGTEAFF
TRBV10-1	NA	TRBD1	TRBJ1-1	TGCGCCAGCAGGACCGGGACAGGGGGTGAAGCTTTCTTT	CASRTGTGGEAFF
TRBV6-1	NA	NA	TRBJ2-3	TGTGCCAGCAGTGAAGAGGTGGGCGCCTCTACAGATACGCAGTATTTT	CASSEEVGASTDTQYF
TRBV7-3	NA	NA	TRBJ2-2	TGTGCCAGCAGCTTAGTTTCGGGGAACACCGGGGAGCTGTTTTTT	CASSLVSGNTGELFF
TRBV4-1	NA	NA	TRBJ2-1	TGCGCCAGCAGCCGGGGGGAAGGGGATGAGCAGTTCTTC	CASSRGEGDEQFF
TRBV29-1	NA	NA	TRBJ1-1	TGCAGCGCAATCCAAGGGGGGAACACTGAAGCTTTCTTT	CSAIQGGNTEAFF
TRBV20-1	once	NA	TRBJ2-7	TGCAGTGCTCCTAAATCCTACGAGCAGTACTTC	CSAPKSYEQYF
TRBV18	NA	TRBD2	TRBJ2-1	TGTGCCAGCTCACCAAGGGATAGTGGACTAGCGGGTTTTGAGCAGTTCTTC	CASSPRDSGLAGFEQFF
TRBV4-1	once	TRBD2	TRBJ2-3	TGCGCCAGCAGCCAACTAACTAGCGGGAAGATAGATACGCAGTATTTT	CASSQLTSGKIDTQYF
TRBV27	few	TRBD2	TRBJ2-2	TGTGCCAGCAAACGACTAGCGGGGTTCGCGAACACCGGGGAGCTGTTTTTT	CASKRLAGFANTGELFF
TRBV9	NA	NA	TRBJ1-5	TGTGCCAGCAAACACAACCAGGGTTTTTTATGCGATCAGCCCCAGCATTTT	CASKHNQGFLCDQPQHF
TRBV27	once	NA	TRBJ2-1	TGTGCCAGCCGGAGGGCCAACCTCTACAATGAGCAGTTCTTC	CASRRANLYNEQFF
TRBV24-1	NA	NA	TRBJ2-1	TGTGCCACCAGTAGCGGTTTGGCAGGAGGCCTCCGGGGTGAGCAGTTCTTC	CATSSGLAGGLRGEQFF
TRBV6-5	NA	TRBD1	TRBJ1-1	TGTGCCAGCAGTTTTTACAGGGGCTCGAACACTGAAGCTTTCTTT	CASSFYRGSNTEAFF
TRBV2	NA	NA	TRBJ1-1	TGTGCCAGCGGGCCTGGTCAGGGAATAAGGGCTTTCTTT	CASGPGQGIRAFF
TRBV5-1	once	NA	TRBJ2-1	TGCGCCAGCAGCTTGCAGGCCAATGAGCAGTTCTTC	CASSLQANEQFF
TRBV20-1	NA	NA	TRBJ1-1	TGCAGCCAGGTGAACACTGAAGCTTTCTTT	CSQVNTEAFF
TRBV29-1	NA	NA	TRBJ1-4	TGCAGCGTTGAAGATCGCCAGGGGTTTGGAAAACTGTTTTTT	CSVEDRQGFGKLFF
TRBV9	NA	NA	TRBJ2-3	TGTGCCAGCAGCGACACTCGGGGAAACACAGATACGCAGTATTTT	CASSDTRGNTDTQYF
TRBV15	NA	TRBD2	TRBJ2-1	TGTGCCACCAGCAGAGGTATTCAAAGCGGGGGCCTCTACAATGAGCAGTTCTTC	CATSRGIQSGGLYNEQFF
TRBV6-5	NA	NA	TRBJ2-1	TGTGCCACCGGCGGGGTATCCTACAATGAGCAGTTCTTC	CATGGVSYNEQFF
TRBV3-1/TRBV3-2	NA	TRBD1	TRBJ1-6	TGTGCCAGCAGCGGGACAGGGGGCTCCTATAATTCACCCCTCCACTTT	CASSGTGGSYNSPLHF
TRBV6-5	NA	NA	TRBJ1-2	TGTGCCAGCAGTTACAGGCGGGACTATGGCTACACCTTC	CASSYRRDYGYTF
TRBV7-8	NA	TRBD1	TRBJ2-3	TGTGCCAGCAGCTTTACGTCAGGGGGCGCATCAGATACGCAGTATTTT	CASSFTSGGASDTQYF
TRBV2	NA	NA	TRBJ1-1	TGTGCCAGCTTCGGGACAATGAACACTGAAGCTTTCTTT	CASFGTMNTEAFF
TRBV18	NA	NA	TRBJ2-3	TGTGCCAGCTCACCCGGGTCCCGCGGAGATACGCAGTATTTT	CASSPGSRGDTQYF
TRBV9	NA	NA	TRBJ1-1	TGTGCCAGCAGCGGGAGGAATAACACTGAAGCTTTCTTT	CASSGRNNTEAFF
TRBV24-1	once	NA	TRBJ1-5	TGTGCCACCAGTGTTAGTAGCAATCAGCCCCAGCATTTT	CATSVSSNQPQHF
TRBV29-1	NA	NA	TRBJ2-7	TGCAGCGTTCTTGGAGGCGGAAGATTGAGCGAGCAGTACTTC	CSVLGGGRLSEQYF
TRBV7-9	NA	NA	TRBJ1-2	TGTGCCAGCAGCCCCCGACAGGACTTTAACTATGGCTACACCTTC	CASSPRQDFNYGYTF
TRBV7-3	NA	TRBD1	TRBJ2-5	TGTGCCAGCAGCTCGACAGGGGGCTCTGAGACCCAGTACTTC	CASSSTGGSETQYF
TRBV6-5	NA	NA	TRBJ1-6	TGTGCCAGCGATGCCAGCTCCTATAATTCACCCCTCCACTTT	CASDASSYNSPLHF
TRBV4-1	NA	TRBD2	TRBJ2-1	TGCGCCAGCAGCCAAGGGGCGACTAGCGGGCCCAATGAGCAGTTCTTC	CASSQGATSGPNEQFF
TRBV19	once	TRBD2	TRBJ2-3	TGTGCCAGTAGTATCTTTCGTCGGACTAGCGGGAGGAGCGCAGATACGCAGTATTTT	CASSIFRRTSGRSADTQYF
TRBV24-1	NA	NA	TRBJ1-5	TGTGCCACCAGTGGAGCCAGCAATCAGCCCCAGCATTTT	CATSGASNQPQHF
TRBV4-1	NA	TRBD1	TRBJ2-5	TGCGCCAGCAGCCAAGACCCAGGGGGCGCGCAGACCCAGTACTTC	CASSQDPGGAQTQYF
TRBV19	NA	NA	TRBJ1-2	TGTGCCAGTAGTGAAGGAGGCTATGGCTACACCTTC	CASSEGGYGYTF
TRBV7-3	once	TRBD1	TRBJ1-6	TGTGCCAGCAGCTTGTCCGGGACAGATAATTCACCCCTCCACTTT	CASSLSGTDNSPLHF
TRBV24-1	NA	TRBD1	TRBJ2-1	TGTGCCACCAGTGATCCGACAGGGGAAAGCTCCTACAATGAGCAGTTCTTC	CATSDPTGESSYNEQFF
TRBV7-3	NA	TRBD1	TRBJ2-1	TGTGCCAGCAGCCCCCATCCCGGGACAGGATCTTACAATGAGCAGTTCTTC	CASSPHPGTGSYNEQFF
TRBV30	once	TRBD2	TRBJ2-7	TGTGCCTGGAGTGAGCTAGCGGGAGGGCCGGGTGAGCAGTACTTC	CAWSELAGGPGEQYF
TRBV5-1	NA	TRBD2	TRBJ2-1	TGCGCCAGCAGCTTGGAGGCTAGCGGGGGGGAAGAGCAGTTCTTC	CASSLEASGGEEQFF
TRBV7-9	NA	NA	TRBJ2-3	TGTGCCAGCAGCTCGGTGTCCACAGATACGCAGTATTTT	CASSSVSTDTQYF